These 8 T cell receptor beta chains were sequenced from one sample in a study of cytomegalovirus exposure and HLA in healthy donors. Repertoires were generated with immunoSEQ multiplex PCR, while TCRdb's copy carries only in-frame clones and drops some. The data show roughly 120,000 clones, roughly 82% seen once. The source material was PBMCs. The receptors come from a man between 18 and 29 years old in good health and CMV-seronegative.

The chain links TRBV5-1 to TRBJ2-1; the match to TRBD1 covers 7 bases. Germline trimming cut 1 base from V and 1 base from J; bases unmatched to any gene: 5. The CDR3 consists of 16 residues. Germline CDR1 SGHRS, CDR2 YFSETQ. The CDR3 coding sequence is TGCGCCAGCAGCTTGAACGACAGGGTGTCCTACAATGAGCAGTTCTTC. Its translation is CASSLNDRVSYNEQFF.

The J gene is TRBJ1-5, the V gene TRBV5-6, with a possible D match to TRBD1 (6 bases). V gave up 1 base and J gave up 2 bases, with 10 bases separating them. The CDR3 sequence is 15 residues long. Germline CDR1 reads SGHDT; CDR2 reads YYEEEE. In DNA form, the CDR3 reads TGTGCCAGCAGCTTGACAGGGTTGGGCAATCAGCCCCAGCATTTT. Translation gives CASSLTGLGNQPQHF.

This clone came up once. J is TRBJ1-2 and V is TRBV11-1; a possible D gene is TRBD1 (6 bases). Germline assignment: CDR1 SGHAT and CDR2 FQDESV (reference sequence). The CDR3 is 13 residues long. V gave up 2 bases and J gave up 8 bases, with 12 bases separating them. CDR3 protein: CASSLQGLTGYTF. The CDR3 coding sequence is TGTGCCAGCAGCTTACAGGGGCTTACGGGCTACACCTTC.

The rearrangement joins TRBV5-4 to TRBJ1-1, with no clear D. CDR1 SGHNT and CDR2 YYREEE come from the germline V gene (reference sequence). V shed 0 bases and J shed 8 bases, with 5 bases lying between them. The CDR3 loop spans 11 amino acids. DNA for the CDR3: TGTGCCAGCAGCTTGGCCACAGAAGCTTTCTTT. This translates into CASSLATEAFF.

The gene calls are TRBV6-5 and TRBJ2-2; D is ambiguous. CDR1 and CDR2 from the germline V gene are MNHEY and SVGAGI. V lost 5 bases to trimming and J lost 3 bases, with 13 bases between them. The CDR3 totals 15 residues. CDR3: CASSPTDWDTGELFF. In nucleotides, the CDR3 is TGTGCCAGCAGTCCTACCGACTGGGACACCGGGGAGCTGTTTTTT.

This clone occurred a few times. The V and J genes are TRBV2 and TRBJ1-1; no clear D gene. Between the trimmed V and J ends, which lost 7 bases and 3 bases, there was a span of 6 bases. The CDR3 loop spans 11 amino acids. Per the germline V gene, CDR1 is SNHLY and CDR2 is FYNNEI. The CDR3: CASTQYTEAFF. CDR3 nucleotide sequence: TGTGCCAGCACCCAGTACACTGAAGCTTTCTTT.

A few counts support this clone. This sequence joins TRBV5-4 and TRBJ2-7; 9 nucleotides match TRBD2. The J segment lost 3 bases and the V segment lost 5 bases, leaving 6 bases of the junction unmatched. Germline V gene data show CDR1 as SGHNT and CDR2 as YYREEE (reference sequence). This CDR3 spans 14 amino acids. CDR3 amino acids: CASSVSGRIYEQYF. The CDR3 nucleotides read TGTGCCAGCAGTGTTAGCGGGAGAATCTACGAGCAGTACTTC. The full variable domain, its missing parts supplied by reference TRBV5-4 and TRBJ2-7, is ETGVTQSPTHLIKTRGQQVTLRCSSQSGHNTVSWYQQALGQGPQFIFQYYREEENGRGNFPPRFSGLQFPNYSSELNVNALELDDSALYLCASSVSGRIYEQYFGPGTRLTVT.

This rearrangement joins TRBV6-5 to TRBJ2-5, with 11 bases that match TRBD2. TRBJ2-7 explains the end of the DNA better; the J call may be wrong. The CDR3 consists of 15 residues. The germline V gene has CDR1 MNHEY and CDR2 SVGAGI. CDR3 nucleotides: TGTGCCAGCAGAAAAACTAGCGGGAGCTCCTACGAGCAGTACTTC. Amino acids: CASRKTSGSSYEQYF.